This is a list of T cell receptor beta chains from one sample in a study of T-cell reconstitution after alpha-beta-depleted transplantation in children. MiXCR, applied by TCRdb to the PCR reads, yields one record per CDR3 protein. The table shows more than 200,000 distinct CDR3 sequences, with around 25% occurring only once. The specimen comprised PBMCs, sampled before TCRalphabeta/CD19-depleted stem cell transplant. Receptors were obtained from a girl aged 2 to 10 with Fanconi anemia, due to receive a stem cell transplant. Each CDR3 is given with its conserved first and last residue. The D gene is left open where the match is weak. Clone size is stated in some rows and not others, as once, few, many or a class when expanded.

d_call: -
j_call: TRBJ2-6
clone_size: -
v_call: TRBV20-1
cdr3_aa: CSARDWSGANVLTF
cdr3_nt: TGCAGTGCTAGAGATTGGTCTGGGGCCAACGTCCTGACTTTC

d_call: -
j_call: TRBJ2-1
clone_size: -
v_call: TRBV6-1
cdr3_aa: CASRPGWEGGYNEQFF
cdr3_nt: TGTGCCAGCAGGCCTGGCTGGGAGGGGGGCTACAATGAGCAGTTCTTC

d_call: TRBD2
j_call: TRBJ2-2
clone_size: many
v_call: TRBV12-3/TRBV12-4
cdr3_aa: CASSLSSGVDTGELFF
cdr3_nt: TGTGCCAGCAGTCTATCAAGCGGGGTTGACACCGGGGAGCTGTTTTTT

d_call: -
j_call: TRBJ2-1
clone_size: -
v_call: TRBV7-9
cdr3_aa: CASSLAPEQFF
cdr3_nt: TGTGCCAGCAGCTTAGCCCCTGAGCAGTTCTTC

d_call: -
j_call: TRBJ2-7
clone_size: many
v_call: TRBV20-1
cdr3_aa: CSARDLKPYEQYF
cdr3_nt: TGCAGTGCTAGAGATCTAAAGCCCTACGAGCAGTACTTC

d_call: -
j_call: TRBJ2-3
clone_size: few
v_call: TRBV5-1
cdr3_aa: CASSFVGQGGTDTQYF
cdr3_nt: TGCGCCAGCAGCTTTGTCGGACAGGGAGGGACAGATACGCAGTATTTT

d_call: -
j_call: TRBJ1-3
clone_size: many
v_call: TRBV5-1
cdr3_aa: CASRPSSGNTIYF
cdr3_nt: TGCGCCAGCCGCCCGAGCTCTGGAAACACCATATATTTT

d_call: -
j_call: TRBJ1-1
clone_size: many
v_call: TRBV6-6
cdr3_aa: CASSYTDTEAFF
cdr3_nt: TGTGCCAGCAGTTACACCGACACTGAAGCTTTCTTT

d_call: -
j_call: TRBJ2-7
clone_size: -
v_call: TRBV6-1
cdr3_aa: CASIGRGADEQYF
cdr3_nt: TGTGCCAGCATAGGCAGGGGGGCCGACGAGCAGTACTTC

d_call: -
j_call: TRBJ1-6
clone_size: -
v_call: TRBV20-1
cdr3_aa: CSATRQPSYNSPLHF
cdr3_nt: TGCAGTGCTACCCGACAGCCCTCCTATAATTCACCCCTCCACTTT

d_call: TRBD1
j_call: TRBJ2-7
clone_size: many
v_call: TRBV29-1
cdr3_aa: CSVRQGAYEQYF
cdr3_nt: TGCAGCGTTCGACAGGGGGCCTACGAGCAGTACTTC

d_call: -
j_call: TRBJ1-3
clone_size: many
v_call: TRBV29-1
cdr3_aa: CSVAGTESSGNTIYF
cdr3_nt: TGCAGCGTCGCCGGGACCGAGAGCTCTGGAAACACCATATATTTT

d_call: -
j_call: TRBJ2-2
clone_size: few
v_call: TRBV3-1
cdr3_aa: CASSQEYDRPNTGELFF
cdr3_nt: TGTGCCAGCAGCCAAGAATATGACAGACCGAACACCGGGGAGCTGTTTTTT

d_call: TRBD2
j_call: TRBJ2-5
clone_size: -
v_call: TRBV7-2
cdr3_aa: CASSPPRESPQETQYF
cdr3_nt: TGTGCCAGCAGCCCACCGCGGGAGTCCCCCCAAGAGACCCAGTACTTC

d_call: TRBD2
j_call: TRBJ2-7
clone_size: once
v_call: TRBV6-2/TRBV6-3
cdr3_aa: CASSYSWRESDYYEQYF
cdr3_nt: TGTGCCAGCAGTTACTCTTGGCGGGAGTCAGACTACTACGAGCAGTACTTC

d_call: TRBD1
j_call: TRBJ2-3
clone_size: many
v_call: TRBV29-1
cdr3_aa: CSVATGGRGDTQYF
cdr3_nt: TGCAGCGTAGCCACAGGGGGCAGGGGAGATACGCAGTATTTT

d_call: -
j_call: TRBJ2-1
clone_size: -
v_call: TRBV20-1
cdr3_aa: CSATPRYNEQFF
cdr3_nt: TGCAGTGCTACCCCGCGATACAATGAGCAGTTCTTC

d_call: TRBD1
j_call: TRBJ1-5
clone_size: -
v_call: TRBV4-1
cdr3_aa: CASSQGTGRIQPQHF
cdr3_nt: TGCGCCAGCAGCCAAGGGACAGGGAGGATTCAGCCCCAGCATTTT

d_call: -
j_call: TRBJ2-5
clone_size: many
v_call: TRBV12-3/TRBV12-4
cdr3_aa: CASSSSGGTQYF
cdr3_nt: TGTGCCAGCAGTTCTTCTGGGGGGACCCAGTACTTC

d_call: -
j_call: TRBJ2-7
clone_size: -
v_call: TRBV12-3/TRBV12-4
cdr3_aa: CASSLGGLNYEQYF
cdr3_nt: TGTGCCAGCAGTCTCGGGGGGCTCAACTACGAGCAGTACTTC

d_call: TRBD2
j_call: TRBJ2-7
clone_size: few
v_call: TRBV6-1
cdr3_aa: CASSSKRGSSYEQYF
cdr3_nt: TGTGCCAGCAGCTCGAAGCGGGGAAGCTCCTACGAGCAGTACTTC

d_call: -
j_call: TRBJ2-7
clone_size: many
v_call: TRBV5-1
cdr3_aa: CASTPETHYYEQYF
cdr3_nt: TGCGCCAGCACCCCTGAAACTCATTACTACGAGCAGTACTTC

d_call: -
j_call: TRBJ2-7
clone_size: few
v_call: TRBV29-1
cdr3_aa: CSVPHEQYF
cdr3_nt: TGCAGCGTCCCCCACGAGCAGTACTTC

d_call: -
j_call: TRBJ2-1
clone_size: few
v_call: TRBV6-1
cdr3_aa: CASIPAGSYNEQFF
cdr3_nt: TGTGCCAGCATTCCGGCAGGGAGCTACAATGAGCAGTTCTTC

d_call: -
j_call: TRBJ2-3
clone_size: -
v_call: TRBV6-1
cdr3_aa: CASSEVLLSTDTQYF
cdr3_nt: TGTGCCAGCAGTGAAGTGTTACTGAGCACAGATACGCAGTATTTT

d_call: -
j_call: TRBJ2-7
clone_size: -
v_call: TRBV5-4
cdr3_aa: CASRTFPGLHYEQYF
cdr3_nt: TGTGCCAGCAGAACTTTCCCGGGACTCCACTACGAGCAGTACTTC

d_call: -
j_call: TRBJ2-1
clone_size: few
v_call: TRBV7-6
cdr3_aa: CASSPGTDRGGNEQFF
cdr3_nt: TGTGCCAGCAGCCCCGGGACGGATCGGGGTGGTAATGAGCAGTTCTTC

d_call: TRBD2
j_call: TRBJ2-7
clone_size: -
v_call: TRBV20-1
cdr3_aa: CSARDQRLAGTYEQYF
cdr3_nt: TGCAGTGCTAGAGATCAACGCCTAGCGGGGACCTACGAGCAGTACTTC

d_call: -
j_call: TRBJ2-4
clone_size: -
v_call: TRBV12-3/TRBV12-4
cdr3_aa: CASSPGLFVGNIQYF
cdr3_nt: TGTGCCAGCAGCCCGGGGCTCTTTGTGGGCAACATTCAGTACTTC

d_call: -
j_call: TRBJ2-5
clone_size: few
v_call: TRBV29-1
cdr3_aa: CSVGRDIRTQYF
cdr3_nt: TGCAGCGTGGGCCGGGACATTCGGACCCAGTACTTC

d_call: -
j_call: TRBJ2-2
clone_size: many
v_call: TRBV10-3
cdr3_aa: CAISGDRELFF
cdr3_nt: TGTGCCATCAGTGGTGACAGGGAGCTGTTTTTT

d_call: -
j_call: TRBJ2-3
clone_size: many
v_call: TRBV7-2
cdr3_aa: CASSLAAGSTDTQYF
cdr3_nt: TGTGCCAGCAGCTTAGCAGCGGGTAGCACAGATACGCAGTATTTT

d_call: TRBD2
j_call: TRBJ2-7
clone_size: many
v_call: TRBV28
cdr3_aa: CASSFSSGSINEQYF
cdr3_nt: TGTGCCAGCAGTTTCTCTAGCGGGAGCATCAACGAGCAGTACTTC

d_call: -
j_call: TRBJ2-3
clone_size: -
v_call: TRBV27
cdr3_aa: CASSLGGNVDTQYF
cdr3_nt: TGTGCCAGCAGTTTAGGAGGGAATGTAGATACGCAGTATTTT

d_call: -
j_call: TRBJ2-1
clone_size: many
v_call: TRBV6-4
cdr3_aa: CASIKGIAYNEQFF
cdr3_nt: TGTGCCAGCATCAAGGGTATCGCATACAATGAGCAGTTCTTC

d_call: TRBD2
j_call: TRBJ2-3
clone_size: many
v_call: TRBV7-2
cdr3_aa: CASSLPHTGTSGSYEADTQYF
cdr3_nt: TGTGCCAGCAGCTTACCCCATACCGGGACTAGCGGGAGCTACGAGGCAGATACGCAGTATTTT

d_call: -
j_call: TRBJ2-7
clone_size: few
v_call: TRBV5-1
cdr3_aa: CASSSGGRAYEQYF
cdr3_nt: TGCGCCAGCAGCTCAGGCGGCCGCGCCTACGAGCAGTACTTC

d_call: -
j_call: TRBJ2-1
clone_size: few
v_call: TRBV29-1
cdr3_aa: CSVDGPSSGVSSYNEQFF
cdr3_nt: TGCAGCGTTGATGGGCCAAGTAGCGGTGTTAGCTCCTACAATGAGCAGTTCTTC

d_call: TRBD2
j_call: TRBJ2-2
clone_size: -
v_call: TRBV6-1
cdr3_aa: CASTGGLATGELFF
cdr3_nt: TGTGCCAGCACCGGGGGACTAGCCACCGGGGAGCTGTTTTTT

d_call: TRBD1
j_call: TRBJ1-2
clone_size: -
v_call: TRBV28
cdr3_aa: CASISGQGGYTF
cdr3_nt: TGTGCCAGCATCTCGGGACAGGGCGGCTACACCTTC

d_call: -
j_call: TRBJ2-7
clone_size: many
v_call: TRBV29-1
cdr3_aa: CSVDSEDYEQYF
cdr3_nt: TGCAGCGTTGATTCAGAAGACTACGAGCAGTACTTC

d_call: TRBD2
j_call: TRBJ2-1
clone_size: -
v_call: TRBV6-5
cdr3_aa: CASSFGASGYNEQFF
cdr3_nt: TGTGCCAGCAGTTTCGGGGCTAGCGGTTACAATGAGCAGTTCTTC

d_call: -
j_call: TRBJ2-7
clone_size: many
v_call: TRBV20-1
cdr3_aa: CSASASGLTYEQYF
cdr3_nt: TGCAGTGCTAGCGCCAGCGGGCTCACCTACGAGCAGTACTTC

d_call: TRBD1
j_call: TRBJ2-7
clone_size: many
v_call: TRBV25-1
cdr3_aa: CASSSTGVREQYF
cdr3_nt: TGTGCCAGCAGTAGTACAGGGGTAAGAGAGCAGTACTTC

d_call: TRBD1
j_call: TRBJ1-1
clone_size: once
v_call: TRBV6-1
cdr3_aa: CASIQRGQLNTEAFF
cdr3_nt: TGTGCCAGCATTCAAAGGGGGCAGTTGAACACTGAAGCTTTCTTT

d_call: -
j_call: TRBJ2-1
clone_size: many
v_call: TRBV7-3
cdr3_aa: CASSLGGRGNEQFF
cdr3_nt: TGTGCCAGCAGCTTAGGCGGGCGCGGGAATGAGCAGTTCTTC

d_call: -
j_call: TRBJ2-5
clone_size: -
v_call: TRBV11-2
cdr3_aa: CASSLKGGGTQYF
cdr3_nt: TGTGCCAGCAGCTTAAAGGGGGGGGGGACCCAGTACTTC